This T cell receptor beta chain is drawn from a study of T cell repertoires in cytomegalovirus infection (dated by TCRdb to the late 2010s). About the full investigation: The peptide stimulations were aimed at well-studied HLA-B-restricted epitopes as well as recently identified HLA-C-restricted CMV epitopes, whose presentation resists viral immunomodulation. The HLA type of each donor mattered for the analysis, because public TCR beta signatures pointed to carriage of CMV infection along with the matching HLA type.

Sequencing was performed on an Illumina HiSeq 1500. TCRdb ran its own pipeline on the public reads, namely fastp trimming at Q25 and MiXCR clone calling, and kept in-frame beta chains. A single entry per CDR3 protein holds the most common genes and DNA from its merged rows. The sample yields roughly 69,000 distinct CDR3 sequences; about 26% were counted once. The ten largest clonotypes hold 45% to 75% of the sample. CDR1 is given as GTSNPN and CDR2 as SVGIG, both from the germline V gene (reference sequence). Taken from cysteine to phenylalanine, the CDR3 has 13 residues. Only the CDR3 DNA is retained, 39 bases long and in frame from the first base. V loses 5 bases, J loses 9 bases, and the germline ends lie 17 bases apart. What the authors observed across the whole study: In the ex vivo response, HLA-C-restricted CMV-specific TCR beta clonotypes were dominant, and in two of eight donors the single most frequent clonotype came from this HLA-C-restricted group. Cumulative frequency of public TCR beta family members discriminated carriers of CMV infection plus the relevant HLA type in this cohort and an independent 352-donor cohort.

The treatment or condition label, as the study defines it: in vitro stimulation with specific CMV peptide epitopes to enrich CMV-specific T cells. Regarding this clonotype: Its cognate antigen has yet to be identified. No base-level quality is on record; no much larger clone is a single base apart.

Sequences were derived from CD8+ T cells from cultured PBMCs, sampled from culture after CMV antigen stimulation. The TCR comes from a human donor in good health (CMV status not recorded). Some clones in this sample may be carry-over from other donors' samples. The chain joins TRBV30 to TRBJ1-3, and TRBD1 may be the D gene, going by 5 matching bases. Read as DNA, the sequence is TGTGCCTGGCGAGGACAAGGGAGTTTCACCATATATTTT. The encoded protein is CAWRGQGSFTIYF.